The entry below gives a single TCR beta chain sequence along with its context. With 10 bases removed from V and 4 bases from J, the gap between germline ends came to 16 bases. The CDR3 is 13 residues long. Germline V gene sequence: CDR1 MDHEN, CDR2 SYDVKM. Per the original data handling: Amplification of reference gene primers was used by the study to estimate nucleated cell counts. Assay: immunoSEQ multiplex PCR; the TCRdb copy retains only in-frame clones and omits some. D and trimming were read from the DNA, whereas the V and J calls and clone size are those reported in that table. The data hold about 310,000 clones, with roughly 90% observed a single time. Self-reported history from a screening survey and questionnaire set each donor's cohort. The study counted Cohort 3 donors as recovered given two negative PCRs, clearance, or symptom resolution. This sample is part of a study of blood T cell repertoires in COVID-19. Study-wide context: The study drew acute and convalescent COVID-19 samples from the United States, Italy and Spain.

The sequence was collected from a woman in her thirties or forties who had recovered from COVID-19. This chain joins TRBV28 and TRBJ1-2, with D uncertain. Sequences were obtained from PBMCs or T cells enriched from blood (not recorded which). Here the CDR3 DNA reads TGTGCCATCCGTTTGAGGGTGTCCTATGGCTACACCTTC. This translates into CAIRLRVSYGYTF.